This T cell receptor (beta chain) emerged from a study of T-cell reconstitution after alpha-beta-depleted transplantation in children (dated by TCRdb to the mid-2010s). Regarding the research as a whole: T-cell immune reconstitution after TCRalphabeta/CD19-depleted allogeneic hematopoietic cell transplantation in children was quantitatively tracked in the study by means of TCR repertoire profiling.

Turning to this clonotype: Its antigen has not been determined. Nothing much larger sits one base from this clone, and base qualities are not available.

Trimming takes 4 bases off V and 5 bases off J; junction bases not matched to a gene: 11. The germline V gene (reference sequence) provides CDR1 SEHNR and CDR2 FQNEAQ. From the cysteine through the phenylalanine, the CDR3 covers 16 amino acids. Only the CDR3 region is kept as DNA, spanning 48 bases read in frame from base 1. Receptors were amplified or captured by PCR. Instrument on record: Illumina HiSeq 2500. TCR libraries were prepared with molecular barcoding, using unique molecular identifiers to normalize TCRbeta repertoire quantification. Starting from the raw public reads, TCRdb applied fastp trimming at Q25, assembled clones with MiXCR and retained in-frame beta chains. Each record represents a unique CDR3 protein, reported with the most common genes and DNA among its rows. Across this sample there are roughly 500,000 distinct CDR3 sequences, with approximately 29% seen only once. The ten largest make up 2% to 2.5% of the sample.

Recombination linked TRBV7-9 to TRBJ2-1; 7 bases in between match TRBD2. This material consisted of PBMCs from the stem cell graft donor, taken from the stem cell graft. The sequence came from a human donor who donated a stem cell graft to a child with aplastic anemia. The bases are TGTGCCAGCAGCTACCCTTTCGCGGGAGCAGACAATGAGCAGTTCTTC. The resulting protein is CASSYPFAGADNEQFF.